The rows below give T cell receptor beta chains drawn from one sample of a study of spatial heterogeneity in lung cancer. Each CDR3 protein is one row after TCRdb ran MiXCR on the 5' RACE reads. Found here are around 6,700 distinct CDR3 sequences, about 7% of them singletons; the top ten hold more than 60%. The sample consisted of PBMCs, taken at surgery. These TCRs come from a male donor with early-stage non-small cell lung cancer. Both conserved end residues are part of each CDR3. A D gene is named only where the DNA matches it firmly. Some rows mark clone size as missing; the rest say once, few, many or name a class of expanded clone.

abundance	j_gene	v_gene	d_gene	CDR3aa	CDR3nt
many	TRBJ2-1	TRBV5-1	NA	CASSILQGRVGNEQFF	TGCGCCAGCAGCATTCTGCAGGGAAGGGTGGGCAATGAGCAGTTCTTC
many	TRBJ2-3	TRBV28	NA	CASSFTDTQYF	TGTGCCAGCAGTTTTACAGATACGCAGTATTTT
many	TRBJ1-6	TRBV28	NA	CASSLYFDSPLHF	TGTGCCAGCAGTTTATATTTTGATTCACCCCTCCACTTT
many	TRBJ2-5	TRBV19	NA	CASRIPRGRKLDGETQYF	TGTGCCAGTAGAATTCCCCGGGGGCGAAAACTTGACGGAGAGACCCAGTACTTC
many	TRBJ1-4	TRBV5-1	NA	CASSLVATNEKLFF	TGCGCCAGCAGCTTGGTGGCAACTAATGAAAAACTGTTTTTT
many	TRBJ1-1	TRBV2	TRBD1	CASTYQGAREAFF	TGTGCCAGCACTTACCAGGGGGCGCGGGAAGCTTTCTTT
few	TRBJ1-1	TRBV7-8	NA	CASSLVSGNTEAFF	TGTGCCAGCAGCTTAGTTTCAGGGAACACTGAAGCTTTCTTT
many	TRBJ2-3	TRBV7-6	TRBD2	CASSDGGTSGTDTQYF	TGTGCCAGCAGCGATGGGGGGACTAGCGGCACAGATACGCAGTATTTT
many	TRBJ1-6	TRBV7-8	TRBD1	CASSLGTANNSPLHF	TGTGCCAGCAGCTTGGGGACAGCGAATAATTCACCCCTCCACTTT
few	TRBJ2-3	TRBV7-9	NA	CASSESHSSTDTQYF	TGTGCCAGCAGCGAAAGCCATTCTAGCACAGATACGCAGTATTTT
many	TRBJ2-7	TRBV19	TRBD2	CASRKIAGLYEQYF	TGTGCCAGTAGAAAAATAGCGGGATTATACGAGCAGTACTTC
many	TRBJ2-1	TRBV20-1	NA	CSAILTGRFEFF	TGCAGTGCTATCTTGACGGGGAGGTTCGAGTTCTTC
many	TRBJ2-7	TRBV9	TRBD2	CASSSSGQGPFSGTVNEQYF	TGTGCCAGCAGTTCGTCCGGCCAGGGACCTTTCAGCGGGACGGTCAACGAGCAGTACTTC
medium-sized	TRBJ2-5	TRBV24-1	NA	CATSGPGLGEETQYF	TGTGCCACCAGTGGGCCGGGACTTGGGGAAGAGACCCAGTACTTC
few	TRBJ1-4	TRBV2	TRBD1	CASGTGSIDEKLFF	TGTGCCAGCGGGACAGGGTCGATCGACGAAAAACTGTTTTTT
many	TRBJ2-1	TRBV20-1	NA	CSARPPTHNEQFF	TGCAGTGCTAGGCCCCCTACCCACAATGAGCAGTTCTTC
many	TRBJ1-5	TRBV2	NA	CATNTVQGQPQHF	TGTGCCACCAATACTGTACAGGGTCAGCCCCAGCATTTT
many	TRBJ2-5	TRBV7-9	NA	CASEDGQRETQYF	TGTGCCAGCGAGGACGGCCAGCGGGAGACCCAGTACTTC
many	TRBJ1-6	TRBV10-3	NA	CAISAVDGSPLHF	TGTGCCATCAGTGCGGTTGATGGGTCACCCCTCCACTTT
many	TRBJ1-2	TRBV29-1	TRBD1	CSVEALHSGGDNYGYTF	TGCAGCGTTGAAGCCCTACATTCAGGGGGGGACAACTATGGCTACACCTTC
few	TRBJ2-1	TRBV5-1	NA	CASSFETEYNEQFF	TGCGCCAGCAGCTTCGAGACAGAGTACAATGAGCAGTTCTTC
few	TRBJ2-3	TRBV11-3	TRBD1	CASSLSTGFGDTQYF	TGTGCCAGCAGCTTATCGACAGGGTTTGGGGATACGCAGTATTTT
many	TRBJ2-1	TRBV12-3/TRBV12-4	NA	CASSLSSHGYNEQFF	TGTGCCAGCAGTTTATCCTCCCATGGCTACAATGAGCAGTTCTTC
many	TRBJ1-6	TRBV5-1	NA	CASMASDNSPLHF	TGCGCCAGCATGGCATCTGATAATTCACCCCTCCACTTT
many	TRBJ2-1	TRBV6-1	TRBD2	CASRRTSGGFSSYNEQFF	TGTGCCAGCAGGAGAACTAGCGGGGGGTTCTCCTCCTACAATGAGCAGTTCTTC
many	TRBJ1-4	TRBV14	NA	CASSQGWREKLFF	TGTGCCAGCAGCCAAGGGTGGCGGGAAAAACTGTTTTTT
many	TRBJ2-5	TRBV5-1	TRBD1	CASSEQGAQDGETQYF	TGCGCCAGCAGCGAACAGGGGGCCCAAGATGGGGAGACCCAGTACTTC
many	TRBJ1-5	TRBV5-6	NA	CASSTGFGNQPQHF	TGTGCCAGCAGCACAGGGTTTGGCAATCAGCCCCAGCATTTT
many	TRBJ1-2	TRBV27	NA	CASSSAGYGYTF	TGTGCCAGCAGCTCAGCGGGCTATGGCTACACCTTC
medium-sized	TRBJ2-1	TRBV29-1	NA	CSVADYRNEQFF	TGCAGCGTAGCCGACTACCGAAATGAGCAGTTCTTC
many	TRBJ1-6	TRBV29-1	TRBD1	CSVAQGGNSPLHF	TGCAGCGTTGCACAGGGGGGGAATTCACCCCTCCACTTT
many	TRBJ2-5	TRBV2	NA	CASRASRGNVETQYF	TGTGCCAGCAGGGCTTCCCGGGGTAATGTAGAGACCCAGTACTTC
many	TRBJ2-7	TRBV7-8	TRBD1	CASSPRDSRRYEQYF	TGTGCCAGCAGTCCCCGGGACAGCCGACGGTACGAGCAGTACTTC
many	TRBJ2-3	TRBV14	NA	CASSSDRYTQYF	TGTGCCAGCAGCTCCGACAGGTATACGCAGTATTTT
many	TRBJ2-1	TRBV7-2	TRBD2	CASSSFHGGALNEQFF	TGTGCCAGCAGTTCCTTTCACGGGGGGGCCCTCAATGAGCAGTTCTTC
NA	TRBJ1-1	TRBV6-5	NA	CASAPGQGNTEAFF	TGTGCCAGCGCCCCGGGGCAGGGAAATACTGAAGCTTTCTTT
many	TRBJ1-6	TRBV3-1	NA	CASSQGGFSYNSPLHF	TGTGCCAGCAGCCAAGGGGGATTCTCCTATAATTCACCCCTCCACTTT
few	TRBJ2-1	TRBV7-8	TRBD2	CASSLGLAGNNEQFF	TGTGCCAGCAGCTTAGGGCTAGCGGGGAACAATGAGCAGTTCTTC
many	TRBJ2-1	TRBV5-1	TRBD2	CASSSSGIAYNEQFF	TGCGCCAGCAGCTCAAGCGGGATAGCCTACAATGAGCAGTTCTTC
many	TRBJ1-5	TRBV20-1	NA	CSANSLGNQPQHF	TGCAGTGCTAATTCACTTGGCAATCAGCCCCAGCATTTT